The sample holds one count of the clone carrying this T cell receptor (beta chain). Authors' processing steps: From reference gene primer amplification, estimates of nucleated cell counts were derived. Sequencing was performed with immunoSEQ multiplex PCR; in TCRdb, only in-frame clones are kept and a portion is missing. V, J and clone size derive from that table, while D and trimming were established from the DNA sequence. The sample has over 250,000 clones; 70% to 90% are singletons. The record originates from a study of blood T cell repertoires in COVID-19. Study context: Italy, Spain and the United States were the sources of the convalescent and acute COVID-19 samples. Nucleic acid was either cDNA or gDNA, and it came from T cells, B-cell-depleted T cells, or PBMCs.

Trimming stripped 3 bases from V and 8 bases from J, with 16 bases between. Germline values: CDR1 SGHTA, CDR2 FQGTGA. The CDR3 extends over 14 amino acids. The chain recombines TRBV7-3 with TRBJ1-2; possible D gene TRBD1, 6 bases. The TCR was taken from a woman in her forties or fifties with acute or convalescent COVID-19. The sample comprised peripheral blood. The CDR3 sequence: CASSLYVGARGYTF. The CDR3 DNA reads TGTGCCAGCAGCTTGTACGTGGGGGCTAGAGGCTACACCTTC.